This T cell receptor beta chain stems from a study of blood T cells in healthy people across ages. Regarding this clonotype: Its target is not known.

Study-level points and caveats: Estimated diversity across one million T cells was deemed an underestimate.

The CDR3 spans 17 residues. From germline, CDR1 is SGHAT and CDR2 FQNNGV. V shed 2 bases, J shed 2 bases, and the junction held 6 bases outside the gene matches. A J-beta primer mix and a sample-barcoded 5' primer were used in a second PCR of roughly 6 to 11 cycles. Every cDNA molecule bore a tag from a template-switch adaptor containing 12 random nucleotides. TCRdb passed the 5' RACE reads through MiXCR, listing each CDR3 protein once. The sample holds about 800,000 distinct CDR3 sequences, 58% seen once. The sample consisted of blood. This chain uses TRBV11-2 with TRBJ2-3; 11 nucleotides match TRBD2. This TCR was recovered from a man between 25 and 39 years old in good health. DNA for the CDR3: TGTGCCAGCAGCTTAAGGGGACTAGCGGAATACACAGATACGCAGTATTTT. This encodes CASSLRGLAEYTDTQYF.